This TCR beta chain emerged from a study of blood T cell repertoires in COVID-19. Study overall: PBMCs, B-cell-depleted T cells, or T cells provided the cDNA or gDNA that made up the material.

In the source study's methods: By means of reference gene primer amplification, nucleated cell counts were estimated. Generated by immunoSEQ multiplex PCR, the TCRdb table keeps only in-frame clones and is missing some. V, J and clone size are those of that table, while D and trimming were read from the DNA. Found here are about 200,000 clones, roughly 80% of them singletons; the top ten hold more than 9%. CDR3 length: 14 amino acids. Looked up from germline, CDR1 is SGHNT and CDR2 is YYREEE (reference sequence). V lost 5 bases and J lost 6, with 17 bases in between. This chain connects TRBV5-4 to TRBJ1-1; possible D gene TRBD1, 6 bases. Material for sequencing was peripheral blood. The clonotype originates from an elderly woman with acute or convalescent COVID-19. The CDR3 loop is CASSKEQGSAEAFF. The CDR3 region has the DNA TGTGCCAGCAGTAAGGAACAGGGTAGCGCTGAAGCTTTCTTT.